This T cell receptor beta chain was sequenced for a study of cytomegalovirus exposure and HLA in healthy donors. Study results and limitations: Further analysis, carried out later, found HLA-associated TCR beta chains more clonally expanded than equally common other chains. Researchers reported from a later analysis that most CMV-associated TCR beta chains appeared HLA-restricted. TCR association rates varied by HLA locus in a later analysis, with DRB1 highest and HLA-C lowest.

The table lists this clone with a count of one. Antigen unknown. The primer mix had 60 Vbeta and 13 Jbeta primers. Profiling relied on immunoSEQ multiplex PCR, and the TCRdb table lists in-frame clones only, not all of them. The data show about 120,000 clones, 77% seen once. Healthy bone marrow donors supplied every sample. The germline V gene has CDR1 SGHRS and CDR2 YFSETQ. The CDR3 runs 11 residues. Trimming left V 3 bases short and J 2 bases short, with 3 bases between. V usage is TRBV5-1 and J usage is TRBJ2-7; D is unclear. Source material: PBMCs. This clonotype was sampled from a man between 18 and 29 years old in good health and CMV-seropositive. Written as DNA, the CDR3 is TGCGCCAGCAGCTCTACCTACGAGCAGTACTTC. Protein sequence: CASSSTYEQYF.